The next 9 T cell receptor beta chains were all read from a single sample in a study of T cell responses to AZD1222 COVID-19 vaccine. The table came from immunoSEQ multiplex PCR; TCRdb's copy has only in-frame clones and leaves some out. The sample holds about 160,000 clones, 94% seen once. The source was peripheral blood, collected on day 0 of AZD1222 vaccination. The origin of the receptors is an adult in good health.

This clone has a single count. V is TRBV7-6 and J is TRBJ2-1, with unresolved D. The CDR3 consists of 15 residues. Trimming removed 0 bases at V and 0 bases at J, with 6 bases between. CDR1 and CDR2 from the germline V gene are SGHVS and FNYEAQ. CDR3 region: CASSLAVASYNEQFF. The CDR3 DNA reads as TGTGCCAGCAGCTTAGCGGTGGCCTCCTACAATGAGCAGTTCTTC.

The V and J genes are TRBV5-6 and TRBJ2-1; no reliable D call. The V end lost 1 base, the J end lost 10 bases, and 6 bases lay between the germline ends. The V gene's germline CDR1 is SGHDT and CDR2 YYEEEE. The CDR3 spans 11 residues. CDR3 bases: TGTGCCAGCAGCTTGCACGGAGAGCAGTTCTTC. Translated, it gives CASSLHGEQFF.

This chain connects TRBV10-3 to TRBJ2-3; tentative D call: TRBD2 (6 bases). The CDR3 is 15 residues long. Looked up from germline, CDR1 is ENHRY and CDR2 is SYGVKD. Trimming cost V 4 bases and J 2 bases, with 13 bases left between them. CDR3 nucleotides: TGTGCCATCAGTGGGTCTAGCGCCTCCACAGATACGCAGTATTTT. Its protein is CAISGSSASTDTQYF.

The V and J genes are TRBV2 and TRBJ1-2, with D hard to call. This CDR3 has 15 amino acids. Germline-derived CDR1 and CDR2 are SNHLY and FYNNEI. Trimming left V 3 bases short and J 8 bases short, with 19 bases between. The CDR3 spells CASSESAGPGEGYTF. The DNA of the CDR3 is TGTGCCAGCAGTGAGTCAGCCGGTCCGGGTGAGGGCTACACCTTC.

The chain couples TRBV5-6 to TRBJ2-3; TRBD1 aligns across 10 bases. The CDR3 has 15 residues. The germline V gene encodes CDR1 SGHDT and CDR2 YYEEEE. The ends lost 4 bases at V and 4 bases at J; junction bases unmatched: 6. For the CDR3, the DNA is TGTGCCAGCAGCCTTGGGACAGGGGATGCAGATACGCAGTATTTT. This codes for CASSLGTGDADTQYF. Combining the CDR3 with reference TRBV5-6 and TRBJ2-3 gives the whole variable domain DAGVTQSPTHLIKTRGQQVTLRCSPKSGHDTVSWYQQALGQGPQFIFQYYEEEERQRGNFPDRFSGHQFPNYSSELNVNALLLGDSALYLCASSLGTGDADTQYFGPGTRLTVL.

The CDR3 spells CASSLGWLADYGYTF. Here the CDR3 DNA reads TGTGCCAGCAGCTTAGGGTGGTTGGCAGACTATGGCTACACCTTC. The chain is built from TRBV13 and TRBJ1-2; D is unclear. The germline CDR1 and CDR2 sequences are PRHDT and FYEKMQ (reference sequence). The CDR3 totals 15 residues. V lost 0 bases and J 3 bases, leaving 11 bases between the germline ends.

The gene calls are TRBV28 and TRBJ1-2; D perhaps matches TRBD1 (5 bases). Looked up from germline, CDR1 is MDHEN and CDR2 is SYDVKM. Trimming left V 5 bases short and J 0 bases short, with 10 bases between. The CDR3 sequence is 14 residues long. CDR3 amino acids: CASSRGATNYGYTF. The CDR3 nucleotides read TGTGCCAGCAGTCGCGGGGCGACTAACTATGGCTACACCTTC.

This rearrangement joins TRBV2 to TRBJ2-1, with TRBD2 matching over 13 bases. The CDR3 has 20 residues. With 2 bases clipped from V and 6 bases from J, the junction kept 16 bases outside the gene matches. The germline CDR1 and CDR2 sequences are SNHLY and FYNNEI. DNA for the CDR3: TGTGCCAGCAGTGAACTTGCGACTAGCGGGAGGACCCTTCCCCTCAATGAGCAGTTCTTC. Its protein product is CASSELATSGRTLPLNEQFF.

The V and J genes are TRBV3-1 (or the pseudogene TRBV3-2) and TRBJ2-5; weak D call: TRBD1 (8 bases). CDR1 is LGHDT, CDR2 YNNKEL, per germline (reference sequence). V was shortened by 5 bases and J by 2 bases, with 15 bases between the two germline ends. The CDR3 is 15 amino acids. The DNA of the CDR3 is TGTGCCAGCAGCACCCACAGGGGGGGGCAAGAGACCCAGTACTTC. This codes for CASSTHRGGQETQYF.